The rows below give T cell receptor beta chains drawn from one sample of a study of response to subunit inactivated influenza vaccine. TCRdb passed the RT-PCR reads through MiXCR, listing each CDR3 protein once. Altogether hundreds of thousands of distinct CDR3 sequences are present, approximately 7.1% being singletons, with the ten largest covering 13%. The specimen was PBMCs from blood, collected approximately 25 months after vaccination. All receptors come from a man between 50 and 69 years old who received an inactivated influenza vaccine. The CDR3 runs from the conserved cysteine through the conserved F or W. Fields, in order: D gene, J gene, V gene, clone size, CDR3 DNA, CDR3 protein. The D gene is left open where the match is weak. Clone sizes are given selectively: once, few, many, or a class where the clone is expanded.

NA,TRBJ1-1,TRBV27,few,TGTGCCAGCAGAACGGGACGGACGAACACTGAAGCTTTCTTT,CASRTGRTNTEAFF
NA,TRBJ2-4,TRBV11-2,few,TGTGCCAGCAGCTTATACGGGCTTGGGGCCAAAAACATTCAGTACTTC,CASSLYGLGAKNIQYF
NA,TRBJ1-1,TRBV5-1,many,TGCGCCAGCAGCTTGGGGACAGTGGGTAGAAAGACTGAAGCTTTCTTT,CASSLGTVGRKTEAFF
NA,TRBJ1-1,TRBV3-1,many,TGTGCCAGCAGGTTTACGGGGGACACTGAAGCTTTCTTT,CASRFTGDTEAFF
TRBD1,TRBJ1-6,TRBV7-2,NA,TGTGCCAGCAGCCTTTTCGGACAGGGTTTCTATTCACCCCTCCACTTT,CASSLFGQGFYSPLHF
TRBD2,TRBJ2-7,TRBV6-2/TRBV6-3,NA,TGTGCCAGCAGGTACAGCGGGAGAGCCTACGAGCAGTACTTC,CASRYSGRAYEQYF
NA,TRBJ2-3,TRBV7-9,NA,TGTGCCAGCAGCTTATATACGGGAGAGGTACCCGATACGCAGTATTTT,CASSLYTGEVPDTQYF
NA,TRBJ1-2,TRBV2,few,TGTGCCACTCAAGCATTCCCCACCTTC,CATQAFPTF
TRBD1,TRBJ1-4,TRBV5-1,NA,TGCGCCAGCAAAGGACAGGGGGGCGAAAAACTGTTTTTT,CASKGQGGEKLFF
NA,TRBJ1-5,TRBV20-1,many,TGCAGTGCTAGTACGCCGGGACATGGGCCCCAGCATTTT,CSASTPGHGPQHF
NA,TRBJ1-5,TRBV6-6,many,TGTGCCAGCAACCCCTGGCGCAATCAGCCCCAGCATTTT,CASNPWRNQPQHF
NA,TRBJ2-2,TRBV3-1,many,TGTGCCAGCAGCCCACAGGGTTCGAGGGGGGAGCTGTTTTTT,CASSPQGSRGELFF
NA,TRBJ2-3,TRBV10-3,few,TGTGCCATAGGGGCGACTAGCACAGATACGCAGTATTTT,CAIGATSTDTQYF
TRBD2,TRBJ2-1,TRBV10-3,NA,TGTGCCATCAGTGAGTTCGTGGGAGGGTCGGATGAGCAGTTCTTC,CAISEFVGGSDEQFF
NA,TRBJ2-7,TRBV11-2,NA,TGTGCCAGCAGCTTAGTCCGGGATTCCGAGCAGTACTTC,CASSLVRDSEQYF
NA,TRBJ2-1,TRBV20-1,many,TGCAGTGCTAGAGGATTAAATGAGCAGTTCTTC,CSARGLNEQFF
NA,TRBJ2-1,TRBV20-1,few,TGCAGTGCGATAGGAGGTCACCTTTACAATGAGCAGTTCTTC,CSAIGGHLYNEQFF
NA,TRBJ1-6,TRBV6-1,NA,TGTGCCAGCAGTGGCGTTGACAGTTATAATTCACCCCTCCACTTT,CASSGVDSYNSPLHF
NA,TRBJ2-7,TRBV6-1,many,TGTGCCAGCAGTGCTTGGGCCGGGTTAGGCGAGCAGTACTTC,CASSAWAGLGEQYF
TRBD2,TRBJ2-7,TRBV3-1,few,TGTGCCAGCAGCCAGGTGCCCGGGACTAGCGGACCCTACGAGCAGTACTTC,CASSQVPGTSGPYEQYF
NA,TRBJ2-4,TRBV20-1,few,TGCAGTGCTAGAGAAACTGTTTTAGCCAAAAACATTCAGTACTTC,CSARETVLAKNIQYF
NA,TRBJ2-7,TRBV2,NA,TGTGCCAGCACCTCCCGGGGGAGCTCCTACGAGCAGTACTTC,CASTSRGSSYEQYF
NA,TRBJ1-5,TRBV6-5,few,TGTGCCAGCAGTTGGGAAGGGTCGAGTGTCTATAGCAATCAGCCCCAGCATTTT,CASSWEGSSVYSNQPQHF
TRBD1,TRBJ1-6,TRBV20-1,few,TGCAGTGCTAAAACAGGGGGGGAGGCGGCTTCACCCCTCCACTTT,CSAKTGGEAASPLHF
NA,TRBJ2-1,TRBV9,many,TGTGCCAGCAGCGTAGTGGGGGGTAGCTACAATGAGCAGTTCTTC,CASSVVGGSYNEQFF
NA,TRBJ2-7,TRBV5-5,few,TGTGCCAGCAGCAGCTGGGACAAACGGTACTTC,CASSSWDKRYF
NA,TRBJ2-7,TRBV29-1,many,TGCAGCGTTGAAGCATCGAGTAAAAGGCAACAGTACTTC,CSVEASSKRQQYF
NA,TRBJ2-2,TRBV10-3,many,TGTGCCATCAGTGATCCTCAGGGGGAGCTGTTTTTT,CAISDPQGELFF
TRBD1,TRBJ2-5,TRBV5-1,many,TGCGCCAGCAGCTTCACCGGGACAGGGTTTGTCCAAGAGACCCAGTACTTC,CASSFTGTGFVQETQYF
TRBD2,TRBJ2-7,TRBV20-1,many,TGCAGTGCTAGTAATCAACTAGCGCGAGCCTACGAGCAGTACTTC,CSASNQLARAYEQYF
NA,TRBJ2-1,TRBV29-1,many,TGCAGCGTTGAGAAGGAGGTGGAAAATGAGCAGTTCTTC,CSVEKEVENEQFF
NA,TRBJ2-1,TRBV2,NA,TGTGCCAGCAGCGAGATAGCGTTGAGCTCCTACAATGAGCAGTTCTTC,CASSEIALSSYNEQFF
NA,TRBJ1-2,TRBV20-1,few,TGCAGTGCCGAAACGTCATCGGGGGGGGTCTATGGCTACACCTTC,CSAETSSGGVYGYTF
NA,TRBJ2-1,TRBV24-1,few,TGTGCCACCAGTGATCCGGACAGCGGGGAATCCTACAATGAGCAGTTCTTC,CATSDPDSGESYNEQFF
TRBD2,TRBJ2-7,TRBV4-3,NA,TGCGCCAGCAGACCCGGGACTAGCGGGGGGTACGAGCAGTACTTC,CASRPGTSGGYEQYF
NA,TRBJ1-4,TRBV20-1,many,TGCAGTGCTAGAGACCCCCCGGGGGCACCAACTAATGAAAAACTGTTTTTT,CSARDPPGAPTNEKLFF
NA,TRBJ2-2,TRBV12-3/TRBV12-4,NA,TGTGCCAGCAGTTTTTACAGAACCGGGGAGCTGTTTTTT,CASSFYRTGELFF
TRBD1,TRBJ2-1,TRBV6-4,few,TGTGCCAGCAGTGGGAAACCGGGACAGGGAAATGAGCAGTTCTTC,CASSGKPGQGNEQFF
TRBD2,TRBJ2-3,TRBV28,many,TGTGCCAGCAGTTCGGGAGGCCTTAGCACAGATACGCAGTATTTT,CASSSGGLSTDTQYF
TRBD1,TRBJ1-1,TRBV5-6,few,TGTGCCAGCAGCTTCCAGGGGGCGCGAGTTATGGCTTTCTTT,CASSFQGARVMAFF
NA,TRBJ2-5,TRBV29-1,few,TGCAGCGTGAGACCCCCAGGAGAGACCCAGTACTTC,CSVRPPGETQYF
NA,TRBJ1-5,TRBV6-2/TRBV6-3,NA,TGTGCCAGCAGTGCTAGGACCCCTCGATTCGGGATTATTCAGCCCCAGCATTTT,CASSARTPRFGIIQPQHF